The 19 T cell receptor beta chains presented below share a single source sample, sequenced in a study of T-cell memory formation after mild COVID-19. TCRdb reanalysed the 5' RACE reads using MiXCR and keeps one entry per CDR3 protein. The sample holds around 340,000 distinct CDR3 sequences, over 10% seen once. Material: PBMCs or a T cell subset sorted from them (not recorded which). These receptor sequences come from a man aged 18 to 35 who had mild COVID-19 (a few samples of this study predate the infection). Cell type and time point are not known.

V is TRBV20-1 and J is TRBJ1-2; D is uncertain. Deletions cut 1 base from V and 2 bases from J, with 11 bases between. Germline CDR1 reads DFQATT; CDR2 reads SNEGSKA (reference sequence). The CDR3 runs to 14 residues. Here the CDR3 reads CSARAAGVNYGYTF. DNA of the CDR3: TGCAGTGCTAGAGCAGCGGGTGTGAACTATGGCTACACCTTC.

For this clonotype: Compared with germline, one end of the junction differs, possibly owing to a read error. The genes are TRBV12-3 or TRBV12-4 and TRBJ1-2; 11 bases line up with TRBD1. This CDR3 is built from 16 residues. Here the CDR3 reads CAGSFNPGQGAGGYTF. The CDR3 nucleotides are TGTGCCGGCAGTTTTAACCCCGGACAGGGGGCGGGTGGCTACACCTTC.

The chain employs TRBV6-2 or TRBV6-3 and TRBJ2-3; D is unclear. Deletions cut 3 bases from V and 3 bases from J, with 10 bases between. Germline-derived CDR1 and CDR2 are MNHEY and SVGEGT. The CDR3 contains 14 residues. Here the CDR3 DNA reads TGTGCCAGCAGTTATAAAGGCGGAACAGATACGCAGTATTTT. This translates into CASSYKGGTDTQYF.

The table lists this clonotype with a few counts. The J gene is TRBJ2-7, the V gene TRBV20-1; no definite D call. Germline loops: CDR1 DFQATT, CDR2 SNEGSKA (reference sequence). The CDR3 loop spans 11 amino acids. V was trimmed by 1 base and J by 7 bases, leaving 8 bases between them. The CDR3 spells CSARVTLEQYF. As DNA, the CDR3 is TGCAGTGCTAGAGTGACTCTGGAGCAGTACTTC.

This clonotype was observed a handful of times. The chain carries TRBV5-4 and TRBJ2-2; maybe TRBD1 (6 bases). Germline values: CDR1 SGHNT, CDR2 YYREEE (reference sequence). V was cut by 5 bases and J by 0 bases, with 11 bases left in between. The CDR3 sequence is 15 residues long. The CDR3 DNA follows: TGTGCCAGCAGTATGGACAGCACGAACACCGGGGAGCTGTTTTTT. This translates into CASSMDSTNTGELFF.

The sample holds a few counts of this clonotype. The chain carries TRBV27 and TRBJ2-7; possibly TRBD2 for D (5 bases). From germline, CDR1 is MNHEY and CDR2 SMNVEV (reference sequence). This CDR3 region has 15 residues. Deletions cut 5 bases from V and 6 bases from J, with 20 bases between. For the CDR3, the DNA is TGTGCCAGCAGTGAATTGGCTAGCCCCCCTCGCGAGCAGTACTTC. This codes for CASSELASPPREQYF.

The chain links TRBV20-1 to TRBJ1-6; 8 nucleotides agree with TRBD1. J was trimmed by 10 bases and V by 6 bases; bases with no gene match: 20. CDR1 is DFQATT, CDR2 SNEGSKA, per germline (reference sequence). This CDR3 spans 17 amino acids. The CDR3 here is CSAKDRVAGSGGSPLHF. CDR3 bases: TGCAGTGCCAAGGACAGGGTGGCGGGATCTGGTGGCTCACCCCTCCACTTT.

This clonotype has just a few counts. The CDR3 coding sequence is TGTGCCAGTGCCGGGTCCGGGAATCAGCCCCAGCATTTT. Translated: CASAGSGNQPQHF. The gene calls are TRBV19 and TRBJ1-5, with unresolved D. Germline V CDR1 and CDR2: LNHDA, SQIVND (reference sequence). V was pared by 8 bases and J by 4 bases, with 12 bases between. CDR3 length: 13 amino acids. The whole variable domain, remainder taken from reference TRBV19 and TRBJ1-5, is DGGITQSPKYLFRKEGQNVTLSCEQNLNHDAMYWYRQDPGQGLRLIYYSQIVNDFQKGDIAEGYSVSREKKESFPLTVTSAQKNPTAFYLCASAGSGNQPQHFGDGTRLSIL.

The rearrangement joins TRBV10-3 to TRBJ1-1; 7 positions match TRBD1. Germline CDR1 is ENHRY and CDR2 is SYGVKD. Germline trimming cut 6 bases from V and 0 bases from J; bases unmatched to any gene: 7. This CDR3 comprises 15 residues. CDR3 bases: TGTGCCATCAGCGTCACAGGGGAACTGAACACTGAAGCTTTCTTT. Residues: CAISVTGELNTEAFF.

This clonotype was counted between two and nine times. The gene calls are TRBV24-1 and TRBJ2-1, with TRBD1 as a possible D gene (7 bases). Germline V gene data show CDR1 as KGHDR and CDR2 as SFDVKD. Trimming cost V 4 bases and J 9 bases, with 21 bases left between them. CDR3 length: 16 residues. DNA of the CDR3: TGTGCCACCAGTGAAACGGACAGGACTGGGCGGGGTGAGCAGTTCTTC. This encodes CATSETDRTGRGEQFF.

CDR3 coding DNA: TGCAGTGCTACCCGGGACCCCGGGGAGCTGTTTTTT. Protein sequence: CSATRDPGELFF. The gene calls are TRBV20-1 and TRBJ2-2; D is possibly TRBD1 or TRBD2 (5 bases each). The germline gives CDR1 DFQATT, CDR2 SNEGSKA (reference sequence). The CDR3 has 12 amino acids. Between the trimmed V and J ends, which lost 4 bases and 6 bases, there was a span of 9 bases.

The genes are TRBV5-1 and TRBJ2-1; no firm D call. Trimming removed 4 bases from V and 10 bases from J, with 9 bases in between. Germline V CDR1 and CDR2: SGHRS, YFSETQ. The CDR3 is made up of 11 amino acids. CDR3 residues: CASSTDGEQFF. The CDR3 nucleotides are TGCGCCAGCAGCACGGACGGCGAGCAGTTCTTC.

A few counts support this clonotype. This chain joins TRBV4-2 and TRBJ1-2, with TRBD1 matching over 9 bases. Looked up from germline, CDR1 is LGHNA and CDR2 is YNFKEQ. Losses at the gene ends were 4 bases for V and 6 bases for J; bases not matched to a gene: 9. This CDR3 is 15 amino acids long. CDR3 bases: TGTGCCAGCAGCCTCACAGGGGGCAGACAAGATGGCTACACCTTC. It encodes CASSLTGGRQDGYTF.

There are a few counts of this clonotype. V usage is TRBV3-1 and J usage is TRBJ2-3, with unresolved D. V lost 5 bases and J 2 bases, leaving 11 bases between the germline ends. Germline assignment: CDR1 LGHDT and CDR2 YNNKEL (reference sequence). The CDR3 covers 14 residues. The CDR3 here is CASSRVAATDTQYF. The CDR3 nucleotides read TGTGCCAGCAGCAGGGTGGCGGCCACAGATACGCAGTATTTT.

This clonotype occurred a few times. The genes are TRBV7-2 and TRBJ2-7, with a possible D match to TRBD1 (5 bases). V lost 4 bases and J lost 5, with 9 bases in between. This CDR3 is 12 amino acids long. CDR1 is SGHTA, CDR2 FQGNSA, per germline. The CDR3 nucleotides read TGTGCCAGCAGCTCGACAGCCCACGAGCAGTACTTC. Encoded protein: CASSSTAHEQYF.

The chain is built from TRBV6-5 and TRBJ2-7, with a weak D call TRBD1 (6 bases). V gave up 7 bases and J gave up 0 bases, with 10 bases separating them. The CDR3 is made up of 13 amino acids. Germline V gene data show CDR1 as MNHEY and CDR2 as SVGAGI. The CDR3 sequence: CASNPGHSYEQYF. The CDR3 nucleotides are TGTGCCAGCAATCCGGGACACTCCTACGAGCAGTACTTC.

The J gene is TRBJ1-4, the V gene TRBV12-5; D unclear. V lost 0 bases to trimming and J lost 7 bases, with 6 bases between them. This CDR3 has 13 residues. CDR1 LGHNT and CDR2 FRNRAP come from the germline V gene. The CDR3 region has the DNA TGTGCTAGTGGTTTGGTAGGAAGTGAAAAACTGTTTTTT. Protein product: CASGLVGSEKLFF.

This rearrangement joins TRBV7-8 to TRBJ2-5; 7 positions agree with TRBD2. V dropped 5 bases and J dropped 5; count of bases not matched to a gene: 5. This CDR3 is built from 13 residues. The germline gives CDR1 SGHVS, CDR2 FQNEAQ. The CDR3 here is CASSQTSRETQYF. CDR3 in DNA: TGTGCCAGCAGCCAGACTAGCCGCGAGACCCAGTACTTC. The full variable domain, its missing parts supplied by reference TRBV7-8 and TRBJ2-5, is GAGVSQSPRYKVAKRGQDVALRCDPISGHVSLFWYQQALGQGPEFLTYFQNEAQLDKSGLPSDRFFAERPEGSVSTLKIQRTQQEDSAVYLCASSQTSRETQYFGPGTRLLVL.

Only a few counts were recorded for this clonotype. The CDR3 spells CASSFRTAETSPLHF. Written as DNA, the CDR3 is TGTGCCAGCAGCTTTAGGACCGCTGAGACATCACCCCTCCACTTT. The chain couples TRBV5-4 to TRBJ1-6; D gene unclear. The V gene's germline CDR1 is SGHNT and CDR2 YYREEE (reference sequence). The CDR3 totals 15 residues. The ends were cut back, 2 bases at V and 10 bases at J, with 16 bases in the middle.